This T cell receptor beta chain was captured in a study of T cells in Graves' hyperthyroidism and ophthalmopathy (dated by TCRdb to between 2019 and 2020). For context, the study as a whole: Peripheral blood samples were taken at the time of initial diagnosis, prior to any treatment. A discovery cohort of about a hundred patients, roughly 45 with Graves' ophthalmopathy and 55 to 60 with stable Graves' hyperthyroidism, was used to find distinguishing TCR V-J signatures. Prospective prediction of ophthalmopathy was tested in an independent validation cohort of 18 to 20 hyperthyroidism patients and 17 patients who later progressed to ophthalmopathy. The approximately 98 discovery patients were randomly divided into training and test sets at a 7:3 ratio. In addition, the study compared T-cell repertoires in thyroid tissue and in blood from five or six Graves' hyperthyroidism patients. Following sampling, methimazole starting at 30 mg daily was given to hyperthyroidism patients, and high-dose intravenous methylprednisolone was given to ophthalmopathy patients. According to the paper, TCR Vbeta CDR3 sequencing was carried out on more than 120 peripheral blood samples, which came from fewer than 50 ophthalmopathy, around 75 hyperthyroidism and about 17 progressor patients. The full study reports these points: Blood samples also contained most of the expanded thyroid clonotypes (frequency above 0.001), which suggests that blood repertoires may reflect thyroid immune responses. In validation, the model predicted progression to ophthalmopathy a median of about 6.8 months before onset, with roughly 70% sensitivity and roughly 72% specificity. A 13 V-J signature model separated ophthalmopathy from stable hyperthyroidism, with around 90% sensitivity and about 81% specificity in cross-validation and 80%/75% in testing. Sample size was not statistically predetermined, and investigators were not blinded to group allocation.

Stable Graves' hyperthyroidism was defined as the absence of progression to ophthalmopathy over 18 months of follow-up. Hyperthyroidism patients were newly diagnosed, with disease duration under 2 months, and aged 18 to 65 years. Patients with uncontrolled infections, other autoimmune diseases, pregnancy or lactation were excluded. Clinical symptoms, serum thyroxine and TRAb, thyroid ultrasound, and orbital computed tomography formed the basis for the diagnoses. PBMCs were isolated from about 10 ml of fresh peripheral blood by Ficoll-Paque density gradient centrifugation. Total RNA was extracted using Trizol reagent, and RNA quality was assessed on an Agilent 2100 Bioanalyzer. From its cysteine to its phenylalanine, the CDR3 spans 15 amino acids. Here the CDR3 DNA is all that survives: 45 bases in frame from base 1. Trimming leaves V shorter by 6 bases and J shorter by 10 bases, with the junction holding 8 bases beyond the gene matches.

This clonotype was found many times. Its target antigen remains unknown. The sample holds no much larger clone one base away, and base qualities are not on file. TCR beta CDR3 regions were amplified from RNA transcripts. The TCR CDR3 was subjected to a first round of RT-PCR using the HTBI primer set and the Qiagen OneStep RT-PCR kit. The libraries were constructed in a second round of multiplex PCR and then size-selected and purified. Sequencing of the libraries was done on an Illumina HiSeq2000 using paired-end 100 bp reads. The study's processing was this. Raw data were processed with SOAPnuke, discarding reads with adapters, uncalled bases, mean Phred below 15, or no exact constant-primer or identifier match. High-quality paired reads were merged using COPE v1.2.5, and each unique nucleotide sequence was defined as a clonotype. MiTCR v1.1 was used to align the clonotypes against IMGT TRBV, TRBD and TRBJ reference segments. Analysis was restricted to V-J combinations with a frequency above 0.0001, which covered roughly 99% of repertoires. The TCS score was defined as F50 (clonal expansion) divided by E x V (chaos), with BLOSUM62-based TCRdist calculated between CDR3 peptides within each V-J. Welch's t-statistics and random forest reduced fewer than 550 V-J features to roughly 13, which were used in a naive Bayes classifier (R e1071). TCRdb's own reprocessing of the public reads used fastp at Q25 and MiXCR and kept productive beta chains. Every entry covers one CDR3 protein and lists the most common genes and DNA from its rows. These V and J calls originate from TCRdb's pipeline instead of the authors' own analysis. In all, the sample holds approximately 330,000 distinct CDR3 sequences, and over 15% of those were seen once. The biggest ten clones account for about half of the sample.

The receptor chain draws on TRBV12-3 or TRBV12-4 and TRBJ2-1; 14 central bases correspond to TRBD2. Input material: blood. This receptor was taken from a woman aged 50 to 65 with Graves' hyperthyroidism. Read as DNA, the sequence is TGTGCCAGCAGAACCGGGACTAGCGGGAGTGGAGAGCAGTTCTTC. Translated, it gives CASRTGTSGSGEQFF.